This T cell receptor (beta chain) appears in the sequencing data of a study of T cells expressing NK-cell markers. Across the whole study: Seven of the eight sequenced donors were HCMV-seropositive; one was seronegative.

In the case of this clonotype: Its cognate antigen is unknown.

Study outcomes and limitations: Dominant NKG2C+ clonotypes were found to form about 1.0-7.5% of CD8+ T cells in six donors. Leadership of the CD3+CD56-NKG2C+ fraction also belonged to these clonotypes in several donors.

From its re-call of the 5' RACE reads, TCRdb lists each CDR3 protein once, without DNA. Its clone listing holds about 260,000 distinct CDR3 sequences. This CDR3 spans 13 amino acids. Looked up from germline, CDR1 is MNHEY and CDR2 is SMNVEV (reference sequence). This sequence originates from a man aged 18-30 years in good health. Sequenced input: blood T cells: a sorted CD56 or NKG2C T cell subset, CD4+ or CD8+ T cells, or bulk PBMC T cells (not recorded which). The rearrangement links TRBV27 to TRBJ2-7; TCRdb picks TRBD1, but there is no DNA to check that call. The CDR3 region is CASRGTGFGEQYF.